This T cell receptor (beta chain) was identified in a study of OX40 agonist ivuxolimab in advanced cancers. Study context: The dose of intravenous ivuxolimab that patients received every 2 weeks ranged from 0.01 to 10 mg/kg. Eligibility rules accepted prior anti-PD-1, anti-PD-L1 or anti-CTLA-4 therapy, and roughly 40% had some. Whole-study results and caveats: No determination was made of the antigen specificity of the expanded peripheral T cells.

Peripheral blood came from all dose cohorts at three timepoints. This clone was counted a single time. Its antigen remains unidentified. TCRdb's copy holds only in-frame clones and misses some; the assay was immunoSEQ multiplex PCR. The sample has some 70,000 clones; roughly nine tenths are singletons. The receptor was isolated from an adult with an advanced solid tumor such as melanoma, head and neck, liver or kidney cancer. The sample in question was CD4+ or CD8+ T cells sorted from blood, obtained in a trial of the OX40 agonist ivuxolimab.

CDR3 sequence reads: CASSSLAGSTYEQYF. The CDR3 coding sequence is TGTGCCAGCAGCTCTTTAGCGGGATCCACCTACGAGCAGTACTTC. The chain is built from TRBV5-5 and TRBJ2-7; 8 bases are shared with TRBD2. The V gene's germline CDR1 is SGHKS and CDR2 YYEKEE (reference sequence). The CDR3 runs 15 residues. Losses at the gene ends were 3 bases for V and 2 bases for J; bases not matched to a gene: 7.